This T cell receptor beta chain is drawn from a study of T cell repertoires in cytomegalovirus infection. TCRdb re-analysed the reads in MiXCR, keeping a single row per CDR3 protein. The sample lists around 110,000 distinct CDR3 sequences, 9.5% to 13% seen once, with 31% in the top ten. This clonotype showed up many times. Its antigen is not identified. Study-level findings and limits: Clonotype analysis showed dominance of the ex vivo response by HLA-C-restricted CMV-specific TCR beta clonotypes.

Specimen: PBMCs, sequenced either directly or after in vitro stimulation (not recorded which). The sequence came from a human donor in good health (CMV status not recorded). Some clones in this sample may be carry-over from other donors' samples.

The CDR3 sequence: CASSKTSGGGETQYF. The CDR3, as DNA: TGTGCCAGCAGCAAGACTAGCGGAGGAGGGGAGACCCAGTACTTC. This chain uses TRBV7-2 with TRBJ2-5; 9 nucleotides align to TRBD2. CDR1 SGHTA and CDR2 FQGNSA come from the germline V gene. The CDR3 is 15 residues long. V lost 5 bases, J lost 5 bases, and 9 bases stayed unmatched.